These 24 T cell receptor beta chains originate from one sample sequenced in a study of T cell changes during pregnancy in multiple sclerosis. Method: immunoSEQ multiplex PCR; TCRdb's copy keeps in-frame clones and lacks some. The sample consists of about 42,000 clones, around four fifths of them appearing once. The sequencing used CD4+ T cells from peripheral blood mononuclear cells, collected before pregnancy. Every receptor here comes from a female donor with multiple sclerosis, enrolled in a pregnancy study.

This chain joins TRBV5-8 and TRBJ1-5, with D perhaps matching TRBD1 (6 bases). Trimming took off 2 bases at V and 0 bases at J, with 18 bases between the two ends. This CDR3 is 18 amino acids long. Germline V gene data show CDR1 as SGHTS and CDR2 as YDEGEE. CDR3 region: CASSLVGQSLLSNQPQHF. CDR3 nucleotide sequence: TGTGCCAGCAGCTTAGTAGGACAGTCCCTCCTTAGCAATCAGCCCCAGCATTTT.

The V and J genes are TRBV2 and TRBJ2-1; D is possibly TRBD1 (5 bases). The V gene's germline CDR1 is SNHLY and CDR2 FYNNEI. V was trimmed by 3 bases and J by 10 bases, leaving 19 bases between them. There are 15 residues in the CDR3. CDR3 in amino acids: CASSDKGPEIKEQFF. CDR3 in DNA: TGTGCCAGCAGTGACAAGGGGCCAGAGATCAAGGAGCAGTTCTTC.

The table lists this clone with a few counts. This chain's CDR3 is CASSGPGHPSGANVLTF. CDR3 bases: TGTGCCAGCAGCGGTCCGGGACACCCCTCTGGGGCCAACGTCCTGACTTTC. The V call is TRBV5-4, the J call TRBJ2-6; D is possibly TRBD1 (6 bases). V shed 4 bases and J shed 0 bases, with 14 bases lying between them. The CDR3 has 17 amino acids. The germline CDR1 and CDR2 sequences are SGHNT and YYREEE (reference sequence).

The rearrangement joins TRBV25-1 to TRBJ1-2; the D is unclear. Germline V gene data show CDR1 as MGHDK and CDR2 as SYGVNS. Trimming shortened V by 8 bases and J by 5 bases, and 18 bases separated the two germline ends. This CDR3 has 14 residues. CDR3 in amino acids: CASESTTGRYGYTF. Here the CDR3 DNA reads TGTGCCAGCGAGAGTACCACGGGTAGATATGGCTACACCTTC.

The V and J genes are TRBV7-2 and TRBJ2-7; TRBD1 agrees at 10 bases. The CDR3 has 15 residues. From germline, CDR1 is SGHTA and CDR2 FQGNSA. Trimming cost V 7 bases and J 2 bases; bases outside gene matches: 8. As DNA, the CDR3 is TGTGCCAGCACCCACCAGACAGGGGGCGCCTACGAGCAGTACTTC. As protein: CASTHQTGGAYEQYF.

In this sample, this clone turned up a few times. The chain recombines TRBV4-1 with TRBJ1-6, with D possibly TRBD1 on 5 matching bases. V lost 0 bases, J lost 6 bases, and 9 bases lay in between. The CDR3 is 15 residues long. Germline V gives CDR1 MGHRA, CDR2 YSYEKL. The CDR3 protein is CASSQEQAINSPLHF. DNA of the CDR3: TGCGCCAGCAGCCAAGAACAGGCTATTAATTCACCCCTCCACTTT.

The genes are TRBV4-3 and TRBJ1-2, with D perhaps TRBD1 (6 bases). The CDR3 is made up of 16 amino acids. Germline CDR1 LGHNA, CDR2 YSLEER. Trimming shortened V by 4 bases and J by 7 bases, and 22 bases separated the two germline ends. The CDR3: CASSPVLLGQIVGYTF. CDR3 DNA: TGCGCCAGCAGCCCAGTACTCCTCGGACAGATTGTTGGCTACACCTTC.

This clone was counted only a few times. CDR3: CSVGGQATYEQYF. The CDR3 region has the DNA TGCAGCGTTGGGGGACAGGCAACCTACGAGCAGTACTTC. The chain combines TRBV29-1 with TRBJ2-7, with 8 bases fitting TRBD1. The germline CDR1 and CDR2 sequences are SQVTM and ANQGSEA. CDR3 size: 13 residues. Germline trimming cut 4 bases from V and 2 bases from J; bases unmatched to any gene: 4.

The chain is built from TRBV19 and TRBJ1-1; 7 nucleotides agree with TRBD1. Germline-derived CDR1 and CDR2 are LNHDA and SQIVND (reference sequence). The CDR3 has 13 residues. J lost 3 bases, V lost 6 bases, and 4 bases had no gene match. The CDR3 DNA reads as TGTGCCAGTAGCGCCGACAGGGACACTGAAGCTTTCTTT. Encoded protein: CASSADRDTEAFF.

This clone was observed a handful of times. This sequence joins TRBV7-9 and TRBJ1-2, with TRBD1 matching 10 bases. This CDR3 comprises 15 residues. Per germline, CDR1 SEHNR and CDR2 FQNEAQ (reference sequence). Trimming cost V 5 bases and J 4 bases; bases outside gene matches: 7. CDR3 loop: CASSQRDRGAYGYTF. DNA for the CDR3: TGTGCCAGCAGCCAGCGGGACAGGGGTGCCTATGGCTACACCTTC.

The V call is TRBV7-9, the J call TRBJ2-3, with 9 positions matching TRBD2. V lost 5 bases to trimming and J lost 0 bases; unmatched junction nucleotides: 6. Germline CDR1 and CDR2: SEHNR and FQNEAQ (reference sequence). The CDR3 has 16 residues. The CDR3 loop reads CASSPRGLASTDTQYF. The DNA of the CDR3 is TGTGCCAGCAGCCCCCGTGGACTAGCGAGCACAGATACGCAGTATTTT. The full variable domain, with the rest looked up from reference TRBV7-9 and TRBJ2-3, is DTGVSQNPRHKITKRGQNVTFRCDPISEHNRLYWYRQTLGQGPEFLTYFQNEAQLEKSRLLSDRFSAERPKGSFSTLEIQRTEQGDSAMYLCASSPRGLASTDTQYFGPGTRLTVL.

This chain uses TRBV19 with TRBJ1-4; D gene uncertain. The germline gives CDR1 LNHDA, CDR2 SQIVND (reference sequence). V dropped 10 bases and J dropped 8 bases, with 11 bases sitting between them. The CDR3 length is 11 residues. CDR3 coding DNA: TGTGCCACTCCAGGCGCGGAAAAACTGTTTTTT. Residues: CATPGAEKLFF.

V usage is TRBV4-3 and J usage is TRBJ2-2; tentatively, D is TRBD1 (5 bases). The CDR3 spans 15 residues. The V gene's germline CDR1 is LGHNA and CDR2 YSLEER. V was trimmed by 1 base and J by 6 bases, leaving 12 bases between them. CDR3 nucleotides: TGCGCCAGCAGCCAAGCGTGGCAGGGTCCCGGGGAGCTGTTTTTT. Its protein product is CASSQAWQGPGELFF.

The V gene is TRBV7-2, the J gene TRBJ1-1, with D hard to call. With 2 bases removed from V and 3 bases from J, the gap between germline ends came to 10 bases. The CDR3 spans 14 residues. Germline loops: CDR1 SGHTA, CDR2 FQGNSA. Written as DNA, the CDR3 is TGTGCCAGCAGCTTACACTCCGCCGACACTGAAGCTTTCTTT. This encodes CASSLHSADTEAFF.

The rearrangement uses TRBV7-9 and TRBJ1-3, with a tentative D call TRBD1 (5 bases). The V and J ends lost 5 bases and 0 bases respectively, with 14 bases between them. Germline V gives CDR1 SEHNR, CDR2 FQNEAQ (reference sequence). This CDR3 contains 16 residues. CDR3 sequence: CASSPMWDSSGNTIYF. CDR3 coding DNA: TGTGCCAGCAGCCCTATGTGGGACTCCTCTGGAAACACCATATATTTT.

The chain couples TRBV19 to TRBJ1-2; D gene ambiguous. With 3 bases removed from V and 0 bases from J, the gap between germline ends came to 8 bases. The CDR3 covers 14 residues. The germline V gene encodes CDR1 LNHDA and CDR2 SQIVND (reference sequence). CDR3 amino acids: CASSILAANYGYTF. CDR3 sequence (DNA): TGTGCCAGTAGTATCCTGGCGGCTAACTATGGCTACACCTTC.

The CDR3 sequence is CASSPNTGLSDTEAFF. The CDR3 DNA follows: TGTGCCAGCTCACCTAATACAGGACTAAGTGACACTGAAGCTTTCTTT. The chain has TRBV18 and TRBJ1-1, with a weak D call TRBD1 (5 bases). CDR1 and CDR2 from the germline V gene are KGHSH and LQKENI. With 3 bases removed from V and 3 bases from J, the gap between germline ends came to 17 bases. CDR3 length equals 16 residues.

The chain employs TRBV5-1 and TRBJ2-5; D gene uncertain. Germline CDR1 and CDR2: SGHRS and YFSETQ. CDR3 size: 13 residues. The V end lost 1 base, the J end lost 2 bases, and 6 bases lay between the germline ends. The CDR3 protein is CASSLSLQETQYF. Here the CDR3 DNA reads TGCGCCAGCAGCTTGTCCCTACAAGAGACCCAGTACTTC.

This sequence joins TRBV7-2 and TRBJ1-5, with D possibly TRBD1 on 5 matching bases. Trimming took 4 bases from V and 4 from J, leaving 14 bases between them. The CDR3 runs to 15 residues. CDR1 SGHTA and CDR2 FQGNSA come from the germline V gene. The CDR3: CASSYVGGSNQPQHF. The CDR3 region has the DNA TGTGCCAGCAGCTACGTGGGGGGTTCGAATCAGCCCCAGCATTTT.

The chain links TRBV19 to TRBJ1-1; no firm D call. CDR3 size: 15 residues. CDR1 and CDR2 from the germline V gene are LNHDA and SQIVND (reference sequence). The V and J ends lost 1 base and 4 bases respectively, with 13 bases between them. CDR3 in amino acids: CASSIASWLATEAFF. CDR3 nucleotides: TGTGCCAGTAGTATAGCATCGTGGCTCGCCACTGAAGCTTTCTTT. Filled out from reference TRBV19 and TRBJ1-1, the complete variable domain reads DGGITQSPKYLFRKEGQNVTLSCEQNLNHDAMYWYRQDPGQGLRLIYYSQIVNDFQKGDIAEGYSVSREKKESFPLTVTSAQKNPTAFYLCASSIASWLATEAFFGQGTRLTVV.

The V and J genes are TRBV19 and TRBJ1-3; perhaps TRBD1 as D (6 bases). The length of the CDR3 is 15 residues. Germline V gene data show CDR1 as LNHDA and CDR2 as SQIVND (reference sequence). The V end was cut by 8 bases, the J end by 1 base, with 15 bases between. For the CDR3, the DNA is TGTGCCAGTGCAGACGTACAGGGATCTGGAAACACCATATATTTT. Its protein product is CASADVQGSGNTIYF.

The J gene is TRBJ2-3, the V gene TRBV7-6; 14 bases line up with TRBD2. The ends lost 5 bases at V and 2 bases at J; junction bases unmatched: 6. From germline, CDR1 is SGHVS and CDR2 FNYEAQ. The CDR3 extends over 17 amino acids. As DNA, the CDR3 is TGTGCCAGCAGCCCCGGACTAGCGGGGGGATCCACAGATACGCAGTATTTT. As protein: CASSPGLAGGSTDTQYF.

The V gene is TRBV29-1, the J gene TRBJ2-3; tentatively, D is TRBD1 (5 bases). CDR1 and CDR2 from the germline V gene are SQVTM and ANQGSEA. V dropped 4 bases and J dropped 3 bases, with 11 bases sitting between them. The CDR3 has 13 amino acids. As DNA, the CDR3 is TGCAGCGTTGTACGGACACGGACAGATACGCAGTATTTT. Translating it yields CSVVRTRTDTQYF.

This clone showed up just a few times. This chain joins TRBV5-5 and TRBJ2-5; D ambiguous. The CDR3 spans 12 residues. Trimming left V 4 bases short and J 5 bases short, with 9 bases between. The germline gives CDR1 SGHKS, CDR2 YYEKEE (reference sequence). CDR3 sequence reads: CASSPNTETQYF. The DNA for the CDR3 is TGTGCCAGCAGCCCAAACACGGAGACCCAGTACTTC. Full variable domain (outside the CDR3, taken from reference TRBV5-5 and TRBJ2-5): DAGVTQSPTHLIKTRGQQVTLRCSPISGHKSVSWYQQVLGQGPQFIFQYYEKEERGRGNFPDRFSARQFPNYSSELNVNALLLGDSALYLCASSPNTETQYFGPGTRLLVL.